This TCR beta chain was captured by sequencing in a study of beta chain features in type 1 diabetes. Sequencing targeted expressed TCRB transcripts, as all isolated RNA had been reverse transcribed. Sequencing used immunoSEQ multiplex PCR; TCRdb keeps in-frame clones, though not all of them. Found here are around 140,000 clones, under 11% of them singletons; the top ten hold 1.3%. Study findings and constraints: Resolution of whether HLA type affects TCRB rearrangement was not achieved here. Among type 1 diabetes patients, VDJ junctions had fewer insertions and more deletions.

As for this clone: What it recognizes is unknown.

The collection from each donor was one heparinised blood draw averaging roughly 0.11 L. Markers CD45RO/CCR7/CD25/CD127/CD95/CD27 served to sort CD4+ naive, central memory, regulatory and stem cell-like memory cells. CDR1 and CDR2 (germline): MDHEN, SYDVKM. The CDR3 totals 11 residues. V lost 6 bases and J 3 bases, leaving 6 bases between the germline ends. The chain combines TRBV28 with TRBJ2-7; D ambiguous. Specimen: naive CD4+ T cells from blood. This clonotype was sampled from a man between 18 and 35 years old in good health. DNA for the CDR3: TGTGCCAGCAGCGACATCTACGAGCAGTACTTC. Translation: CASSDIYEQYF.